The rows below give T cell receptor beta chains drawn from one sample of a study of Graves' ophthalmopathy and Graves' hyperthyroidism. Via MiXCR, TCRdb re-called the multiplex PCR reads, giving one row per CDR3 protein. Altogether about 550,000 distinct CDR3 sequences are present, less than 45% being singletons, with the ten largest covering about 4.1%. Sequenced input: peripheral blood or thyroid tissue (not recorded which). The receptors originated from an adult man with Graves' hyperthyroidism. Both conserved end residues are part of each CDR3. Each record gives: clone size, J gene, V gene, D gene, CDR3 DNA, CDR3 protein. The D gene is left open where the match is weak. Rows may omit the clone size; those that give it use once, few, many or a size class.

>NA|TRBJ2-5|TRBV20-1|NA
TGCAGTGCTAGAGTACAGGGTGAGGGAGAGACCCAGTACTTC
CSARVQGEGETQYF
>NA|TRBJ1-5|TRBV19|NA
TGTGCCAATAGTCTTTCATATAGCAATCAGCCCCTGCATTTT
CANSLSYSNQPLHF
>NA|TRBJ2-6|TRBV7-3|NA
TGTGCCAGCTTGGAGGGGGCCGGGGCCAACGTCCTGACTTTC
CASLEGAGANVLTF
>many|TRBJ1-6|TRBV12-3/TRBV12-4|NA
TGTGCCAGCAGTGCCTCAGGGAATTCACCCCTCCACTTT
CASSASGNSPLHF
>NA|TRBJ1-4|TRBV5-1|TRBD1
TGCGCCAGCAGCTTTTTGGGGACAGGGGATGAAAAACTGTTTTTT
CASSFLGTGDEKLFF
>many|TRBJ2-7|TRBV6-6|TRBD1
TGTGCCAGCAGTTCACACAGGGGATACGAGCAGTACTTC
CASSSHRGYEQYF
>NA|TRBJ2-2|TRBV5-1|NA
TGCGCCAGCAGCTTGAGGACAGCCACCGGGGAGCTGTTTTTT
CASSLRTATGELFF
>many|TRBJ2-7|TRBV20-1|TRBD2
TGCAGTGCTCGCGGGAGTGGTGCAGGGAGAAACTACGAGCAGTACTTC
CSARGSGAGRNYEQYF
>few|TRBJ2-3|TRBV7-2|TRBD2
TGTGCCAGCAGCTTAACTAGCGGAGGGACAGATACGCAGTATTTT
CASSLTSGGTDTQYF
>NA|TRBJ1-6|TRBV2|TRBD1
TGTGCCAGCAGTTACTCGACAGGGGGAGATCCACCCCTCCACTTT
CASSYSTGGDPPLHF
>many|TRBJ2-3|TRBV25-1|NA
TGTGCCAGCACAGGGTGGTTGGCAGATACGCAGTATTTT
CASTGWLADTQYF
>NA|TRBJ1-2|TRBV12-3/TRBV12-4|NA
TGTGCCAGCAGTCTTTCTAGACAGTCTCTATATGGCTACACCTTC
CASSLSRQSLYGYTF
>many|TRBJ2-2|TRBV9|NA
TGTGCCAGCAGCGTAGCTCGGGGACCCCGGCCCACCGGGGAGCTGTTTTTT
CASSVARGPRPTGELFF
>many|TRBJ1-2|TRBV20-1|TRBD1
TGCAGTGCTCCTCCCGGGACAGGGGCCGGCGGCTACACCTTC
CSAPPGTGAGGYTF
>few|TRBJ2-5|TRBV7-9|TRBD2
TGTGCCAGCAGATATACTCGCGGCGGGGGGCGCCAAGAGACCCAGTACTTC
CASRYTRGGGRQETQYF
>NA|TRBJ2-6|TRBV7-9|NA
NA
CASSPFGPGDNVLTF
>NA|TRBJ1-2|TRBV29-1|NA
TGCAGCGTTGAAGAGCCGGGGAAAGAAGGCTACACCTTC
CSVEEPGKEGYTF
>NA|TRBJ2-1|TRBV10-2|TRBD1
TGCGCCACCAGGACAGGGGTGAGCAATGAGCAGTTCTTC
CATRTGVSNEQFF
>NA|TRBJ2-7|TRBV19|NA
TGTGCCAGTAGTATAGGAGCGGAGAGCTCCTACGAGCAGTACTTC
CASSIGAESSYEQYF
>once|TRBJ2-6|TRBV7-9|NA
TGTGCCAGCAGCTTAAAAGTTTTGGGTCCTGGGGCCAACGTCCTGACTTTC
CASSLKVLGPGANVLTF
>few|TRBJ2-3|TRBV7-3|TRBD2
TGTGCCAGCAGCTTAGGGCTCTTTGCGGGAGGGGGAGATACGCAGTATTTT
CASSLGLFAGGGDTQYF
>once|TRBJ1-4|TRBV7-2|NA
TGTGCCAGCAGCTTGCAGCCACCCCATGAAAGACTGTTTTTT
CASSLQPPHERLFF
>NA|TRBJ2-5|TRBV10-3|NA
TGTGCCAATATCGAACCGGGAATCGGCGGGGCGGAGACCCAGTACTTC
CANIEPGIGGAETQYF
>NA|TRBJ2-5|TRBV20-1|NA
TGCAGTGCTAGACTGTCAGGAATGGTAGAGACCCAGTACTTC
CSARLSGMVETQYF
>many|TRBJ1-1|TRBV7-8|NA
TGTGCCAGCAGCTTAATGGGAGGAATGAACACTGAAGCTTTCTTT
CASSLMGGMNTEAFF
>NA|TRBJ2-1|TRBV2|NA
TGTGCCAGCGGTGAAGTACTAGTCGGTCTGTTCTTC
CASGEVLVGLFF
>NA|TRBJ2-2|TRBV20-1|NA
TGCAGTGCCTTCACCGGGGAGCTGTTTTTT
CSAFTGELFF
>many|TRBJ1-2|TRBV25-1|NA
TGTGCCAGCAGTGAGCTTATCGGGACAAAGTACACCTTC
CASSELIGTKYTF
>once|TRBJ2-7|TRBV25-1|NA
TGTGCCAGCAGGGACAGGAGGGACCACGAGCAGTACTTC
CASRDRRDHEQYF
>NA|TRBJ2-5|TRBV7-8|TRBD2
TGTGCCAGCAGCTTGGGACTAGCGGGAACCTCATTTCAAGAGACCCAGTACTTC
CASSLGLAGTSFQETQYF
>many|TRBJ1-1|TRBV20-1|NA
TGCAGTGCTCGAGGTCCAACAGGGTTAGGCACTGAAGCTTTCTTT
CSARGPTGLGTEAFF
>NA|TRBJ2-1|TRBV7-9|NA
TGTGCCAGCAGCTTCGAGACCACCTACAATGAGCAGTTCTTC
CASSFETTYNEQFF
>few|TRBJ2-7|TRBV30|NA
TGTGCCTGGAGTGTAAACCCGAAGCAGTACTTC
CAWSVNPKQYF
>NA|TRBJ2-2|TRBV24-1|NA
TGTGCCACCAGTGACCCGACAGTCGATGAGCTGTTTTTT
CATSDPTVDELFF
>many|TRBJ1-5|TRBV20-1|NA
TGCAGTGCTAGGACAAGTAATAGCAATCAGCCCCAGCATTTT
CSARTSNSNQPQHF
>many|TRBJ1-1|TRBV10-3|TRBD1
TGTGCCAGGACAAGGACAGGGGCTACTGAAGCTTTCTTT
CARTRTGATEAFF
>many|TRBJ1-4|TRBV20-1|TRBD1
TGCAGTGCTAGCCCCCTTACGACAGGGAGTTCAGAAAAACTGTTTTTT
CSASPLTTGSSEKLFF
>once|TRBJ1-5|TRBV20-1|NA
TGCAGTGCTAGCGCCCCGCGGTGGGAGGGGGTGTGGGAGACCCAGCATTTT
CSASAPRWEGVWETQHF
>NA|TRBJ2-7|TRBV29-1|NA
TGCAGCGTTGGGGGACCACCCTACGAGCAGTACTTC
CSVGGPPYEQYF
>many|TRBJ1-5|TRBV6-6|NA
TGTGCCAGCAAAGGGAGCGACAATCAGCCCCAGCATTTT
CASKGSDNQPQHF
>NA|TRBJ2-7|TRBV7-9|TRBD1
TGTGCCAGCAGTTTATACAGGGGGAACGAGCAGTACTTC
CASSLYRGNEQYF
>many|TRBJ2-7|TRBV19|TRBD2
TGTGCCAGTAGTACGACTAGCGGGAGGGCCTACGAGCAGTACTTC
CASSTTSGRAYEQYF